Listed below are T cell receptor beta chains from one sample, sequenced in a study of cytomegalovirus exposure and HLA in healthy donors. The method was immunoSEQ multiplex PCR; TCRdb's version includes in-frame clones alone and lacks a portion of them. Among roughly 220,000 clones listed, just over 90% were seen once. Source material: PBMCs. Receptors originate from a woman under 30 in good health and CMV-seronegative. The CDR3 runs from the conserved cysteine through the conserved F or W. D genes are given only for firm matches. The size of a clone is reported for some rows only, either as once, few or many, or as a class for expanded clones.

V: TRBV7-9; size: .; D: .; J: TRBJ1-5; DNA: TGTGCCAGCAGCGAAGAGCGGCAGCCCCAGCATTTT; CDR3: CASSEERQPQHF
V: TRBV7-3; size: .; D: TRBD1; J: TRBJ2-5; DNA: TGTGCCAGCAGCCCGGCGGGACAGGGAACCCAGTACTTC; CDR3: CASSPAGQGTQYF
V: TRBV6-4; size: many; D: .; J: TRBJ2-3; DNA: TGTGCCAGCAGCCCAAGTAAAGGGGGTGGAACAGATACGCAGTATTTT; CDR3: CASSPSKGGGTDTQYF
V: TRBV27; size: .; D: TRBD1; J: TRBJ2-2; DNA: TGTGCCAGCAGTGCCACAGGGGGCTACACCGGGGAGCTGTTTTTT; CDR3: CASSATGGYTGELFF
V: TRBV5-6; size: .; D: TRBD1; J: TRBJ1-2; DNA: TGTGCCAGCAGCTTTTCTCAGGGGGCGTATGGCTACACCTTC; CDR3: CASSFSQGAYGYTF
V: TRBV15; size: .; D: .; J: TRBJ2-7; DNA: TGTGCCACCAGCAGAGACAGGGCTAGCGCTCTCTTCGAGCAGTACTTC; CDR3: CATSRDRASALFEQYF
V: TRBV11-2; size: .; D: TRBD2; J: TRBJ2-5; DNA: TGTGCCAGCAGCTTGGGAGGACTAGCGGGAGGGGATCCCCAAGAGACCCAGTACTTC; CDR3: CASSLGGLAGGDPQETQYF
V: TRBV19; size: .; D: .; J: TRBJ2-3; DNA: TGTGCCAGTAGCCAAAGACAAAACTTATCCGTCACAGATACGCAGTATTTT; CDR3: CASSQRQNLSVTDTQYF
V: TRBV5-8; size: .; D: TRBD1; J: TRBJ1-2; DNA: TGTGCCAGCAGCCCTAGGGGCAGGGGGCGATTCGGCACCTTC; CDR3: CASSPRGRGRFGTF
V: TRBV30; size: .; D: .; J: TRBJ1-1; DNA: TGTGCCTGGAGTGTAAATGTGTTGGCAGGGTGGAACACTGAAGCTTTCTTT; CDR3: CAWSVNVLAGWNTEAFF
V: TRBV28; size: once; D: TRBD2; J: TRBJ2-1; DNA: TGTGCCAGCAGGGCGGGACTAGCGAGTTCCTACAATGAGCAGTTCTTC; CDR3: CASRAGLASSYNEQFF
V: TRBV27; size: .; D: TRBD1; J: TRBJ2-1; DNA: TGTGCCAGCACCTCCGGGACAGGGGTCTCCAATGAGCAGTTCTTC; CDR3: CASTSGTGVSNEQFF